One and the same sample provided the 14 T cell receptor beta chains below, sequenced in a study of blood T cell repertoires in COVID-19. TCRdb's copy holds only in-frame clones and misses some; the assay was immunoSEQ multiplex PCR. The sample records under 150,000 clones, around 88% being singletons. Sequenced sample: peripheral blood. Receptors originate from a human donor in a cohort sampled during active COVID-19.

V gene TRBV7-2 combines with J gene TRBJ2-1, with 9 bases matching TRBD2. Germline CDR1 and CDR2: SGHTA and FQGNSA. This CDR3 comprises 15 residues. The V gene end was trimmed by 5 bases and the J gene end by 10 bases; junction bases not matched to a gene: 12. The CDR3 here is CASSPGTSRTKEQFF. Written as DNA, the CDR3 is TGTGCCAGCAGCCCTGGGACTAGCCGTACGAAGGAGCAGTTCTTC.

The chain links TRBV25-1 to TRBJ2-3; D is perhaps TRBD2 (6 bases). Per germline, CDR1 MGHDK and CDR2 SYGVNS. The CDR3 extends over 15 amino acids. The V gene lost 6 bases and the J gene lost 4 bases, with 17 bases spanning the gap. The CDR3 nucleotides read TGTGCCAGCAGGGACCGGGACTCACCGCCAGATACGCAGTATTTT. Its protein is CASRDRDSPPDTQYF.

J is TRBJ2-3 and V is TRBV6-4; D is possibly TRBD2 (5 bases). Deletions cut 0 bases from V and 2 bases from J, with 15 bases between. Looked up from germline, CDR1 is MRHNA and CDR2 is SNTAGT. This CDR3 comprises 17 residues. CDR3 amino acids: CASSDSLRGFFTDTQYF. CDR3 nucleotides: TGTGCCAGCAGTGACTCCCTAAGAGGGTTTTTCACAGATACGCAGTATTTT.

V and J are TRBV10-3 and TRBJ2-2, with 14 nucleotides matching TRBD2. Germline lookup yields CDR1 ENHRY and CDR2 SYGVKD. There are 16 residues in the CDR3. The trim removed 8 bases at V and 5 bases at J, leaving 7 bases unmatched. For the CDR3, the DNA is TGTGCCATCGGTTGGACTAGCGGGGGGAAAACCGGGGAGCTGTTTTTT. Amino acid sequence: CAIGWTSGGKTGELFF.

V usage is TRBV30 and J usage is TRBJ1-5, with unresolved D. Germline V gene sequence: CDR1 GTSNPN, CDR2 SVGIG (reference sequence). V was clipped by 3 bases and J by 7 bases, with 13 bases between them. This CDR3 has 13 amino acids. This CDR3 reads CAWSEMEGQPQHF. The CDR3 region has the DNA TGTGCCTGGAGCGAAATGGAGGGACAGCCCCAGCATTTT. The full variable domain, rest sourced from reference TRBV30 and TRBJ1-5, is SQTIHQWPATLVQPVGSPLSLECTVEGTSNPNLYWYRQAAGRGLQLLFYSVGIGQISSEVPQNLSASRPQDRQFILSSKKLLLSDSGFYLCAWSEMEGQPQHFGDGTRLSIL.

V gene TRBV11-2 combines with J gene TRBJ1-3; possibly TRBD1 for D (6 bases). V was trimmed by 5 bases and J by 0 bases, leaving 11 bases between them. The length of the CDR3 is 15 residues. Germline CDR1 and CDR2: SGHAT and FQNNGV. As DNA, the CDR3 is TGTGCCAGCAGCCCGGGGGGCCACTCTGGAAACACCATATATTTT. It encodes CASSPGGHSGNTIYF.

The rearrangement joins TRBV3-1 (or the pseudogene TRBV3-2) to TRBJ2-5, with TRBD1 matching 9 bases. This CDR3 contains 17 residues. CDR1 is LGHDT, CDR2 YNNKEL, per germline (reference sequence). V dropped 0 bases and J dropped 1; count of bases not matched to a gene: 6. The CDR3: CASSQDRRQGVQETQYF. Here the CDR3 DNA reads TGTGCCAGCAGCCAAGATAGGCGACAGGGGGTCCAAGAGACCCAGTACTTC.

The CDR3 protein is CAISLTSGGSYEQYF. The CDR3 region has the DNA TGTGCCATCAGTTTGACTAGCGGGGGATCCTACGAGCAGTACTTC. The chain links TRBV10-3 to TRBJ2-7, with 12 nucleotides matching TRBD2. V dropped 5 bases and J dropped 1; count of bases not matched to a gene: 3. Per the germline V gene, CDR1 is ENHRY and CDR2 is SYGVKD. There are 15 residues in the CDR3.

The CDR3 protein is CASSPGQLSQTQYF. Here the CDR3 DNA reads TGTGCCAGCAGCCCGGGACAGCTCTCGCAGACCCAGTACTTC. This chain joins TRBV7-2 and TRBJ2-5, with 7 bases that match TRBD1. Per the germline V gene, CDR1 is SGHTA and CDR2 is FQGNSA. The CDR3 loop spans 14 amino acids. The J segment lost 6 bases and the V segment lost 5 bases, leaving 9 bases of the junction unmatched.

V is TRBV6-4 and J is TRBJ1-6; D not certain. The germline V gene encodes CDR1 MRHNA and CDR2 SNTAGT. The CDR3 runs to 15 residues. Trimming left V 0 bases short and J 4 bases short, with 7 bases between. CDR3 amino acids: CASSDSPRYNSPLHF. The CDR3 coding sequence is TGTGCCAGCAGTGACTCACCACGGTATAATTCACCCCTCCACTTT.

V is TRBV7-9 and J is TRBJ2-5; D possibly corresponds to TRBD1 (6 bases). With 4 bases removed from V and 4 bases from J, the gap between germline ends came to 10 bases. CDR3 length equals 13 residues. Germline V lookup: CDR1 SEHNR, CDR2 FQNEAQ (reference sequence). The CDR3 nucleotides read TGTGCCAGCAGCTCGACAGGTACAGAGACCCAGTACTTC. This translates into CASSSTGTETQYF.

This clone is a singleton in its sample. CDR3: CASRESGQPFGGELFF. The CDR3 coding sequence is TGTGCCAGCAGGGAATCTGGACAGCCCTTTGGCGGGGAGCTGTTTTTT. V usage is TRBV27 and J usage is TRBJ2-2; maybe TRBD1 (6 bases). Deletions cut 6 bases from V and 7 bases from J, with 21 bases between. Germline assignment: CDR1 MNHEY and CDR2 SMNVEV (reference sequence). CDR3 length equals 16 residues.

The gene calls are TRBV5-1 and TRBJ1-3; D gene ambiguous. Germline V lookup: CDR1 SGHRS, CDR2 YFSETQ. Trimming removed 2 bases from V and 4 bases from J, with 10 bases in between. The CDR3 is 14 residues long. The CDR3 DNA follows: TGCGCCAGCAGCTTTACAAACATGGGAAACACCATATATTTT. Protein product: CASSFTNMGNTIYF.

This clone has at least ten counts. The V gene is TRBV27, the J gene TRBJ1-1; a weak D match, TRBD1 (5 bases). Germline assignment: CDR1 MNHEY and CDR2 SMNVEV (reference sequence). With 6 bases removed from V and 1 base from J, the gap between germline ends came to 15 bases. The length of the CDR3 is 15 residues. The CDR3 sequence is CASSGGGSGNTEAFF. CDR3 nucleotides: TGTGCCAGCAGCGGGGGAGGGAGCGGGAACACTGAAGCTTTCTTT.